The clone carrying this T cell receptor (beta chain) was observed once. Its matching antigen is unknown. Sequencing was performed with immunoSEQ multiplex PCR; in TCRdb, only in-frame clones are kept and a portion is missing. The sample lists under 200,000 clones, about nine tenths seen once, with more than 5% in the top ten. This CDR3 contains 15 residues. In germline, CDR1 is MDHEN, CDR2 SYDVKM. V was clipped by 4 bases and J by 2 bases; unmatched bases: 5. This sample stems from a study of T cell responses to AZD1222 COVID-19 vaccine. The wider study: Researchers grouped second doses given at about 4 or about 12 weeks into one pool. General study findings and limits: The donors showed a predominance of white British ancestry and of females, with possible underestimation of clonal diversity. Unmutated regions of variants are reportedly targeted by nearly half of spike-specific TCRs.

The chain couples TRBV28 to TRBJ1-1; 9 bases fit TRBD1. Specimen: peripheral blood, collected on day 0 of AZD1222 vaccination. The origin of this receptor is an adult in good health. The CDR3 nucleotides are TGTGCCAGCAGTTACATACAGGGGGCTAACACTGAAGCTTTCTTT. As protein: CASSYIQGANTEAFF.